The 28 T cell receptor beta chains below were found in one sample sequenced in a study of T cell repertoires in ileal Crohn's disease (dated by TCRdb to about 2019). What this sample's time point label stands for: proximal margin of the surgical specimen (macroscopically non-inflamed). The library relied on the immunoSEQ multiplex PCR assay. The clones in this table, taken by TCRdb from immuneACCESS, are in-frame only. Not every clone is retained; where verified, under half of the shortfall comes from an unresolved V gene, and the cause of the rest is unknown. Counted in this sample were about 5,700 clones; 78% of them appeared once. The top ten clones comprise about 6.5% of the sample. Sequencing input: ileal tissue. These receptors came from an adult with Crohn's disease.

CDR3: CASSPGRVSGNEQFF. CDR3 DNA sequence: TGTGCCAGCAGCCCCGGACGCGTCAGTGGTAATGAGCAGTTCTTC. The J gene is TRBJ2-1, the V gene TRBV7-6; no definite D call. Germline V gene sequence: CDR1 SGHVS, CDR2 FNYEAQ. Deletions cut 5 bases from V and 7 bases from J, with 18 bases between. CDR3 length: 15 residues.

The chain is built from TRBV6-5 and TRBJ1-2; D is uncertain. Germline loops: CDR1 MNHEY, CDR2 SVGAGI. V lost 5 bases to trimming and J lost 0 bases, with 13 bases between them. The CDR3 consists of 15 residues. Here the CDR3 reads CASSPRLGANYGYTF. The CDR3 nucleotides are TGTGCCAGCAGTCCCCGGCTGGGAGCTAACTATGGCTACACCTTC.

This clone has more than one count but fewer than ten. The chain employs TRBV30 and TRBJ1-5; TRBD1 matches 7 bases. This CDR3 has 14 amino acids. V lost 3 bases, J lost 7 bases, and 9 bases stayed unmatched. The germline CDR1 and CDR2 sequences are GTSNPN and SVGIG (reference sequence). CDR3 sequence: CAWSKTGRGQPQHF. The DNA for the CDR3 is TGTGCCTGGAGCAAGACAGGGCGGGGGCAGCCCCAGCATTTT.

V is TRBV19 and J is TRBJ1-5, with 8 bases aligning to TRBD1. This CDR3 is 17 amino acids long. The V gene's germline CDR1 is LNHDA and CDR2 SQIVND (reference sequence). With 5 bases clipped from V and 5 bases from J, the junction kept 14 bases outside the gene matches. The CDR3 is CASSSLIDRGKDQPQHF. The CDR3 DNA reads TGTGCCAGTAGTTCCCTCATAGACAGGGGTAAGGATCAGCCCCAGCATTTT.

The V call is TRBV9, the J call TRBJ2-3, with D uncertain. Germline V gene data show CDR1 as SGDLS and CDR2 as YYNGEE. The CDR3 spans 15 residues. V was shortened by 0 bases and J by 2 bases, with 10 bases between the two germline ends. The CDR3 DNA reads as TGTGCCAGCAGCGTAGCGGGCCCTCCCACAGATACGCAGTATTTT. As protein: CASSVAGPPTDTQYF.

The rearrangement uses TRBV11-2 and TRBJ1-5; D gene uncertain. Per germline, CDR1 SGHAT and CDR2 FQNNGV. The germline V and J ends were trimmed by 6 bases and 4 bases, with 10 bases remaining between them. CDR3 size: 13 residues. The DNA of the CDR3 is TGTGCCAGCAGTTGGTCTTTTAATCAGCCCCAGCATTTT. It is translated as CASSWSFNQPQHF.

The chain carries TRBV4-3 and TRBJ2-3, with 7 bases lining up with TRBD1. This CDR3 spans 14 amino acids. Germline CDR1 reads LGHNA; CDR2 reads YSLEER. The trim removed 0 bases at V and 7 bases at J, leaving 4 bases unmatched. CDR3 sequence: CASSQEQGRNTQYF. The CDR3 nucleotides read TGCGCCAGCAGCCAAGAACAGGGGCGTAATACGCAGTATTTT.

The J gene is TRBJ1-2, the V gene TRBV30; 8 bases agree with TRBD1. Germline loops: CDR1 GTSNPN, CDR2 SVGIG (reference sequence). CDR3 length: 14 amino acids. The V segment lost 3 bases and the J segment 8 bases; nucleotides outside the gene matches: 11. CDR3 loop: CAWSRTTTGDGYTF. DNA of the CDR3: TGTGCCTGGAGCCGTACCACGACAGGGGACGGCTACACCTTC.

This chain links TRBV4-2 with TRBJ1-1; D gene uncertain. Germline V gene data show CDR1 as LGHNA and CDR2 as YNFKEQ. Trimming stripped 4 bases from V and 0 bases from J, with 9 bases between. This CDR3 region has 14 residues. The CDR3: CASSPLRLNTEAFF. The CDR3 nucleotides read TGTGCCAGCAGCCCCCTTCGACTGAACACTGAAGCTTTCTTT.

The chain couples TRBV21-1 to TRBJ2-2; the D call of TRBD2 is as the table states it, not checked on the DNA. TRBV21-1 is flagged as a pseudogene. The CDR3 has 19 residues. In DNA, the CDR3 is TGTGCCAGCAGCAAACCTTGCGGGACTAGCGGGAGAAGTAACGGGGAGCTGTTTTTT. It specifies CASSKPCGTSGRSNGELFF.

V usage is TRBV7-9 and J usage is TRBJ2-7; TRBD1 or TRBD2 may be the D gene (5 bases each). Germline CDR1 and CDR2: SEHNR and FQNEAQ (reference sequence). With 10 bases removed from V and 2 bases from J, the gap between germline ends came to 15 bases. CDR3 length: 13 amino acids. CDR3 nucleotides: TGTGCCACTGGCCGGGACGTAACCTACGAGCAGTACTTC. Protein product: CATGRDVTYEQYF.

V is TRBV7-2 and J is TRBJ2-5; no firm D call. With 0 bases removed from V and 1 base from J, the gap between germline ends came to 9 bases. The CDR3 extends over 15 amino acids. Germline-derived CDR1 and CDR2 are SGHTA and FQGNSA. For the CDR3, the DNA is TGTGCCAGCAGCTTAGCGCGTCTTCCCCAAGAGACCCAGTACTTC. This codes for CASSLARLPQETQYF.

The rearrangement links TRBV19 to TRBJ1-1; D is unresolved. Germline V gene lookup returns CDR1 LNHDA and CDR2 SQIVND (reference sequence). The CDR3 has 16 amino acids. The V end was cut by 0 bases, the J end by 4 bases, with 15 bases between. This CDR3 is CASSIDSASRGTEAFF. The CDR3 coding sequence is TGTGCCAGTAGTATAGATTCCGCCTCGCGGGGCACTGAAGCTTTCTTT.

The chain carries TRBV2 and TRBJ2-1, with 8 nucleotides matching TRBD1. The junction had 8 bases not matched to a gene; V was cut back by 3 bases and J by 4 bases. The CDR3 covers 16 residues. CDR1 is SNHLY and CDR2 is FYNNEI in the germline V gene. CDR3 sequence: CASSEMQGAVYNEQFF. CDR3 bases: TGTGCCAGCAGTGAGATGCAGGGGGCCGTTTACAATGAGCAGTTCTTC.

In its sample, this clone was seen a few times. The chain joins TRBV6-1 to TRBJ2-3, with 8 bases lining up with TRBD2. The V and J ends lost 6 bases and 9 bases, in that order; junction bases with no gene match: 11. CDR3 length: 14 amino acids. In germline, CDR1 is MNHNS, CDR2 SASEGT. In DNA, the CDR3 is TGTGCCAGCAGGCCTAGCGGGCCGTCGGGGACGCAGTATTTT. This translates into CASRPSGPSGTQYF.

This clone occurred once. The rearrangement uses TRBV4-3 and TRBJ2-3; 10 bases line up with TRBD2. Per the germline V gene, CDR1 is LGHNA and CDR2 is YSLEER. This CDR3 spans 15 amino acids. The ends lost 1 base at V and 6 bases at J; junction bases unmatched: 4. This chain's CDR3 is CASSQGLAGADTQYF. CDR3 nucleotides: TGCGCCAGCAGCCAAGGCCTAGCGGGAGCGGATACGCAGTATTTT.

This chain uses TRBV12-5 with TRBJ1-1; no firm D call. The V and J ends lost 0 bases and 0 bases respectively, with 2 bases between them. There are 13 residues in the CDR3. From germline, CDR1 is LGHNT and CDR2 FRNRAP. CDR3 loop: CASGLVMNTEAFF. The CDR3 DNA reads as TGTGCTAGTGGTTTGGTCATGAACACTGAAGCTTTCTTT.

Only a few counts were recorded for this clone. The chain uses TRBV7-9 and TRBJ2-1; D unresolved. V was trimmed by 5 bases and J by 6 bases, leaving 8 bases between them. This CDR3 comprises 12 residues. Germline loops: CDR1 SEHNR, CDR2 FQNEAQ (reference sequence). CDR3: CASSRQSNEQFF. CDR3 DNA: TGTGCCAGCAGCCGTCAAAGCAATGAGCAGTTCTTC.

V gene TRBV18 combines with J gene TRBJ2-7; 9 bases map to TRBD1. The germline V gene has CDR1 KGHSH and CDR2 LQKENI. The CDR3 sequence is 13 residues long. Losses at the gene ends were 2 bases for V and 6 bases for J; bases not matched to a gene: 2. CDR3: CASSPNRGREQYF. The CDR3 DNA follows: TGTGCCAGCTCACCAAACAGGGGGCGCGAGCAGTACTTC.

This sequence joins TRBV11-3 and TRBJ2-3; D tentatively reads TRBD1 or TRBD2 (5 bases each). This CDR3 has 14 amino acids. The V and J ends lost 5 bases and 2 bases respectively, with 11 bases between them. Germline lookup yields CDR1 SGHNT and CDR2 YENEEA. CDR3: CASSGGAVTDTQYF. The CDR3 nucleotides read TGTGCCAGCAGCGGGGGTGCTGTCACAGATACGCAGTATTTT.

This clone was seen only a few times. V usage is TRBV27 and J usage is TRBJ1-1; 11 nucleotides agree with TRBD1. V dropped 3 bases and J dropped 4; count of bases not matched to a gene: 4. Germline loops: CDR1 MNHEY, CDR2 SMNVEV (reference sequence). The CDR3 is made up of 15 amino acids. DNA of the CDR3: TGTGCCAGCAGTTTCGGGACAGGGGGTGGCACTGAAGCTTTCTTT. Translated, it gives CASSFGTGGGTEAFF.

J is TRBJ2-1 and V is TRBV30; D perhaps matches TRBD2 (5 bases). In germline, CDR1 is GTSNPN, CDR2 SVGIG (reference sequence). The CDR3 spans 11 residues. V lost 4 bases and J lost 8, with 9 bases in between. As DNA, the CDR3 is TGTGCCTGGAACGGGGTCTATGAGCAGTTCTTC. Residues: CAWNGVYEQFF.

The CDR3 DNA reads TGCGCCAGCAGGCATCCCGGGGAGGCCGGGGAGCTGTTTTTT. Protein: CASRHPGEAGELFF. The chain combines TRBV4-1 with TRBJ2-2, with a possible D match to TRBD2 (6 bases). This CDR3 spans 14 amino acids. Germline assignment: CDR1 MGHRA and CDR2 YSYEKL. With 6 bases removed from V and 6 bases from J, the gap between germline ends came to 14 bases.

The chain is built from TRBV7-3 and TRBJ2-3; D remains unclear. Germline V CDR1 and CDR2: SGHTA, FQGTGA. This CDR3 is built from 13 residues. Trimming removed 2 bases at V and 4 bases at J, with 7 bases between. CDR3 sequence reads: CASSLLHSDTQYF. CDR3 bases: TGTGCCAGCAGCTTACTACATTCAGATACGCAGTATTTT.

The rearrangement uses TRBV7-8 and TRBJ2-1; 8 bases fit TRBD2. The germline CDR1 and CDR2 sequences are SGHVS and FQNEAQ. V was pared by 4 bases and J by 4 bases, with 12 bases of the junction left unmatched. CDR3 size: 17 residues. This CDR3 reads CASSSPHPSGFYNEQFF. The CDR3 DNA reads as TGTGCCAGCAGCTCGCCTCACCCTAGCGGGTTTTACAATGAGCAGTTCTTC.

The chain links TRBV9 to TRBJ1-5, with D possibly matching TRBD1 (6 bases). The CDR3 runs 15 residues. Trimming cost V 4 bases and J 4 bases, with 15 bases left between them. From germline, CDR1 is SGDLS and CDR2 YYNGEE. The CDR3 region has the DNA TGTGCCAGCAGCCTCTCAGGGGATAGGAATCAGCCCCAGCATTTT. Its protein product is CASSLSGDRNQPQHF. The entire variable domain, with the rest obtained from reference TRBV9 and TRBJ1-5, is as follows: DSGVTQTPKHLITATGQRVTLRCSPRSGDLSVYWYQQSLDQGLQFLIQYYNGEERAKGNILERFSAQQFPDLHSELNLSSLELGDSALYFCASSLSGDRNQPQHFGDGTRLSIL.

This clone was seen a few times. The rearrangement links TRBV2 to TRBJ2-1, with 10 bases lining up with TRBD2. Germline CDR1 is SNHLY and CDR2 is FYNNEI. V shed 8 bases, J shed 5 bases, and the junction held 9 bases outside the gene matches. This CDR3 contains 15 residues. The CDR3 region is CASLTGTSDNNEQFF. As DNA, the CDR3 is TGTGCCAGCTTGACCGGGACTAGCGACAACAATGAGCAGTTCTTC. Based on the CDR3 plus reference TRBV2 and TRBJ2-1, the full variable domain is EPEVTQTPSHQVTQMGQEVILRCVPISNHLYFYWYRQILGQKVEFLVSFYNNEISEKSEIFDDQFSVERPDGSNFTLKIRSTKLEDSAMYFCASLTGTSDNNEQFFGPGTRLTVL.

The rearrangement uses TRBV10-2 and TRBJ2-3; D not certain. This CDR3 comprises 14 residues. Germline CDR1 WSHSY, CDR2 SAAADI. Trimming shortened V by 0 bases and J by 5 bases, and 9 bases separated the two germline ends. This CDR3 reads CASSESSPGDTQYF. The DNA of the CDR3 is TGCGCCAGCAGTGAGTCTTCGCCGGGAGATACGCAGTATTTT.